Sequencing of this T cell receptor (beta chain) was carried out in a study of PD-L1 blockade in urothelial cancer (TCRdb year 2017). Context from the whole study: Therapy was started in the mid-2010s for all patients, and atezolizumab 1,200 mg was administered intravenously every 3 weeks. TCR sequencing covered pretreatment tumor samples and matched, serially collected peripheral blood taken before and after atezolizumab treatment. In the same patients who had TCR sequencing, pretreatment tumors also underwent whole exome sequencing and RNA sequencing. Somatic, immune and clinical correlates of response to PD-L1 blockade with atezolizumab in urothelial cancer were the focus of an exploratory multi-omic analysis. Pretreatment blood TCR-seq was available for fewer than 30 patients, at least one posttreatment blood collection was obtained for around 24 patients, and tumor TCR-seq was available for around 24 patients. Durable clinical benefit meant progression-free survival longer than 6 months, and TCR features were also tested against progression-free and overall survival. Blood samples were analyzed at two time points: 3 weeks after treatment start (second dose) and 6 weeks after treatment start. Blood samples yielded a median of roughly 140,000 T cells and tens of thousands of unique TCRs, with median clonality 0.080. Patients had an ECOG performance status of 0 or 1 and had received between 0 and 3 prior chemotherapy regimens. About nine tenths of the roughly 29 patients were males with bladder-origin urothelial cancer, and about two thirds of the roughly 30 reported a prior smoking history. Durable clinical benefit was achieved by nine patients but not by the remaining 20.

A total of under 35 patients with locally advanced or metastatic urothelial carcinoma, treated at Memorial Sloan Kettering on a trial protocol, made up the cohort. Peripheral blood mononuclear cells were collected pretreatment and during treatment, with between 1 and 8 total time points per patient. The Qiagen DNeasy Blood extraction kit was used to purify genomic DNA from total PBMCs and from tumor samples. PBMCs were collected pretreatment and during treatment, and were isolated and stored as previously described. This clone has at least ten counts. Its specific antigen is unknown. Germline and junction disagree at one end, which may indicate a read error. Broad study findings and their caveats: Because the sample size was small (n ≈ 27) and many exploratory analyses were performed, the results are intended to be hypothesis-generating. Improved progression-free and overall survival was found to be associated with pretreatment peripheral blood TCR clonality below the median. Among patients with durable benefit, tumor-associated TCR clones showed greater expansion in peripheral blood 3 weeks after treatment started (n = 22, p = 0.022).

To estimate absolute template abundance from read counts, synthetic TCR analog templates were spiked into each PCR. The immunoSEQ assay used bias-controlled V and J gene primers to amplify TCRbeta CDR3 regions from genomic DNA. Rearranged TCRbeta segments were sequenced at approximately 20X coverage. Concerning the study's data processing: Clustering was used to correct sequencing errors, and CDR3s were annotated against IMGT to assign V, D and J genes. Downstream analyses used only productive TCRbeta rearrangements, leaving out any out-of-frame or stop-codon sequences. To compute clonality, Shannon entropy was normalized by the log of the number of unique productive sequences and then subtracted from one. Fisher's exact test with Benjamini-Hochberg correction, using a cutoff of adjusted p below 0.01, was how clones that differed between time points or between blood and tumor were identified. TCRdb carries this immuneACCESS record with in-frame sequences only. Its versions omit some clonotypes, under half of them owing to an unresolved V gene in the studies checked, with the rest unexplained. That table gives V, J and clone size, and the DNA gave D and trimming. The sample data list roughly 84,000 clones, and about 80% of these were observed just once. Of the sample, 9.5% falls within the top ten clones.

The germline V gene specifies SQVTM as CDR1 and ANQGSEA as CDR2. The CDR3 goes from the cysteine to the phenylalanine over 12 residues. Of all the DNA, just the CDR3 is kept, 36 bases in frame from base 1. The origin of this receptor is a man aged 65 to 79 with urothelial cancer. Specimen: PBMCs, collected around atezolizumab (anti-PD-L1) treatment. In this chain, TRBV29-1 is recombined with TRBJ2-1; D gene: possibly TRBD2, on 6 matching bases. The CDR3 region has the sequence CKTGGAYNEQFF. In nucleotides, the sequence is TGTAAGACCGGGGGTGCCTACAATGAGCAGTTCTTC.